This TCR beta chain was sequenced for a study of PD-1 blockade in mismatch repair-deficient tumors. Across the whole study: Patients had approximately 12 mismatch repair-deficient cancer types, all previously treated and progressing. General study points: Tumor-resident clones, often undetectable pretreatment in blood, expanded then contracted after pembrolizumab.

Mismatch repair deficiency was confirmed in all patients, by PCR or immunohistochemistry. TCR sequencing covered a few patients who responded to pembrolizumab. Clones were read by immunoSEQ multiplex PCR, and TCRdb kept only the in-frame ones, dropping some. The sample contains roughly 120,000 clones, more than 70% of which appear only once. Regarding this clone: As yet, its antigen is unknown.

Trimming took off 3 bases at V and 0 bases at J, with 9 bases between the two ends. The V gene's germline CDR1 is WNHNN and CDR2 SYGVQD (reference sequence). The CDR3 contains 14 residues. This TCR derives from an adult with mismatch repair-deficient cancer. The material sequenced was peripheral blood, taken 72 weeks after starting pembrolizumab. This chain uses TRBV10-1 with TRBJ2-7; D remains unclear. The CDR3 DNA reads TGCGCCAGCAGTGATGAAGGAAGCTCCTACGAGCAGTACTTC. It is translated as CASSDEGSSYEQYF.